The T cell receptor (beta chain) under discussion was sequenced for a study of blood T cell repertoires in COVID-19. Study information: Donors in the United States, Italy and Spain gave samples during acute or convalescent COVID-19. T cells, B-cell-depleted T cells, or PBMCs provided the cDNA or gDNA that served as material.

The CDR3 has 15 residues. Germline lookup yields CDR1 LGHDT and CDR2 YNNKEL (reference sequence). The trim removed 5 bases at V and 1 base at J, leaving 3 bases unmatched. In the authors' workflow: Amplification of reference gene primers provided the estimated nucleated cell counts. The repertoire was sequenced with immunoSEQ multiplex PCR; TCRdb's copy has only in-frame clones and lacks some. The V and J calls and the clone size are those of that table, but D and trimming were determined from the DNA. The data show about 160,000 clones, roughly 74% seen once. This clonotype was sampled from a woman over 75 with acute or convalescent COVID-19. What was sequenced was peripheral blood. The rearrangement joins TRBV3-1 (or the pseudogene TRBV3-2) to TRBJ2-3; the match to TRBD2 covers 10 bases. The CDR3 spells CASSGGTSGTDTQYF. In nucleotides, the CDR3 is TGTGCCAGCAGCGGCGGGACTAGCGGCACAGATACGCAGTATTTT.